This T cell receptor beta chain came from a study of T cells in Graves' hyperthyroidism and ophthalmopathy. Newly diagnosed hyperthyroidism, duration under 2 months, in patients aged 18 to 65. With V trimmed by 0 bases and J by 0 bases, 3 bases remained unmatched. Germline V gene sequence: CDR1 MNHEY, CDR2 SVGAGI. The length of the CDR3 is 16 residues. Using RNA transcripts as the source, TCR beta CDR3 regions were amplified. Initially, a first-round RT-PCR of the TCR CDR3 employed the HTBI primer set. One entry per CDR3 protein results from TCRdb running MiXCR on the multiplex PCR reads. Of some 600,000 distinct CDR3 sequences listed, roughly 13% are singletons.

V and J are TRBV6-5 and TRBJ1-1, with 8 bases that match TRBD1. This TCR derives from a woman under 40 with Graves' hyperthyroidism that later progressed to Graves' ophthalmopathy. The source material was blood. CDR3 residues: CASSYSDRGMNTEAFF. The CDR3 nucleotides read TGTGCCAGCAGTTACTCCGACAGGGGAATGAACACTGAAGCTTTCTTT.